This T cell receptor (beta chain) was captured in a study of T-cell memory formation after mild COVID-19. TCRdb redid the calling of the 5' RACE reads with MiXCR, one entry per CDR3 protein. The sample includes more than 35,000 distinct CDR3 sequences, about 6.1% of them seen just once. The length of the CDR3 is 14 residues. The ends were cut back, 3 bases at V and 9 bases at J, with 15 bases in the middle. The sample holds many counts of this clonotype. The V gene is TRBV12-3 or TRBV12-4, the J gene TRBJ2-1, with D tentatively TRBD1 (6 bases). Sequenced: PBMCs or a T cell subset sorted from them (not recorded which). The receptor was isolated from an adult who had mild COVID-19 (a few samples of this study predate the infection). Cell type and time point are not known. In nucleotides, the CDR3 is TGTGCCAGCAGTTTGGGGGCAGCGAGCGCTGAGCAGTTCTTC. This codes for CASSLGAASAEQFF.